The T cell receptor (beta chain) described here comes from a study of shared clonotypes between healthy human individuals. Study-wide results and limits: Sorted-subset sequencing was shown by rarefaction to be incomplete despite large depth. A handful of donors showed sharing of 4.5% to 5% of naive CD4 clonotypes.

V was cut by 2 bases and J by 1 base, with 11 bases left in between. This CDR3 comprises 15 residues. Germline V CDR1 and CDR2: SGDLS, YYNGEE. Clones were sequenced by immunoSEQ multiplex PCR, and TCRdb holds only the in-frame ones, with some missing. The sample carries 2 million to 3 million clones, over 85% recorded once. As for this clone: Its target is not known. This CDR3 is also generated by other DNA sequences in the sample.

Sequencing was performed on naive CD4+ T cells from PBMCs. Subset noted: CD45RA+ positively selected. The J gene is TRBJ2-3, the V gene TRBV9; possibly TRBD2 for D (6 bases). The source is a man aged 18 to 29 in good health. Some clones in this sample may be carry-over from other donors' samples. This CDR3 reads CASSVGGAGTDTQYF. CDR3 nucleotide sequence: TGTGCCAGCAGCGTCGGGGGTGCCGGCACAGATACGCAGTATTTT. The complete variable domain, with remaining parts taken from reference TRBV9 and TRBJ2-3, reads DSGVTQTPKHLITATGQRVTLRCSPRSGDLSVYWYQQSLDQGLQFLIQYYNGEERAKGNILERFSAQQFPDLHSELNLSSLELGDSALYFCASSVGGAGTDTQYFGPGTRLTVL.